The entry below gives a single T cell receptor (beta chain) sequence along with its context. This entry is derived from a study of blood T cells in healthy people across ages. The length of the CDR3 is 16 residues. From germline, CDR1 is MGHRA and CDR2 YSYEKL. J was trimmed by 7 bases and V by 2 bases; bases with no gene match: 7. Through a sample-barcoded 5' primer and a J-beta primer mix, a second PCR was run for roughly 7 to 12 cycles. MiXCR, applied by TCRdb to the 5' RACE reads, yields one record per CDR3 protein. The table shows 750,000 to 1,000,000 distinct CDR3 sequences, with roughly 29% occurring only once. These data were also filed under a second study, of T cells of mothers and their children. That paper adds: It was observed that no persistent microchimeric T cell clones could be detected.

The V and J genes are TRBV4-1 and TRBJ1-5, with 11 bases matching TRBD1. This receptor was taken from a woman aged 40 to 49 in good health. The sequenced sample was blood. The CDR3 reads CASSQHPGQGDQPQHF. The CDR3 bases are TGCGCCAGCAGCCAACACCCGGGACAGGGGGACCAGCCCCAGCATTTT.